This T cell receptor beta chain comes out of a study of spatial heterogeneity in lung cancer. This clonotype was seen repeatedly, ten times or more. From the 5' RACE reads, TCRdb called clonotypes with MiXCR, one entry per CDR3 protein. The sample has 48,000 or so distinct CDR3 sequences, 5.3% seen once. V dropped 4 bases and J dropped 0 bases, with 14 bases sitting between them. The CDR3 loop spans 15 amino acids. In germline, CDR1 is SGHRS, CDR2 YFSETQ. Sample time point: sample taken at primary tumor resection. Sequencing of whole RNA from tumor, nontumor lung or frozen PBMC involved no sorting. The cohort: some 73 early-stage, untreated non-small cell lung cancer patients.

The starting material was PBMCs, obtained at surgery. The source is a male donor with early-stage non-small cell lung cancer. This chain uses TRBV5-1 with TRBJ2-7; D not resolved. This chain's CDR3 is CASSPEQASSYEQYF. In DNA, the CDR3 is TGCGCCAGCAGCCCGGAGCAGGCAAGCTCCTACGAGCAGTACTTC.